The rows below give T cell receptor beta chains drawn from one sample of a study of T cells in Graves' hyperthyroidism and ophthalmopathy. TCRdb itself ran the multiplex PCR reads through MiXCR, one entry per CDR3 protein. Among over 350,000 distinct CDR3 sequences, over 12% were seen once, and the ten largest hold 25% to 30%. The sample was blood. These receptors were collected from a man over 45 with Graves' ophthalmopathy. CDR3s include the opening cysteine and the closing phenylalanine or tryptophan. Fields, in order: J gene, clone size, V gene, CDR3 length, D gene, CDR3 protein, CDR3 DNA. The D gene is left open where the match is weak. Rows give clone size only sometimes, using once, few, many, or a class for an expanded clone.

j_call: TRBJ1-4; clone_size: -; v_call: TRBV6-9; cdr3_length: 14; d_call: -; cdr3_aa: CASSFCQVNEKLFF; cdr3_nt: TGTGCCAGCAGTTTTTGTCAGGTTAATGAAAAACTGTTTTTT
j_call: TRBJ1-4; clone_size: few; v_call: TRBV27; cdr3_length: 14; d_call: -; cdr3_aa: CASSPRRSGEKLFF; cdr3_nt: TGTGCCAGCAGTCCTAGGAGGAGTGGTGAAAAACTGTTTTTT
j_call: TRBJ2-1; clone_size: few; v_call: TRBV27; cdr3_length: 14; d_call: -; cdr3_aa: CASSLGRGNNEQFF; cdr3_nt: TGTGCCAGCAGTTTGGGGCGGGGAAATAATGAGCAGTTCTTC
j_call: TRBJ1-2; clone_size: medium-sized; v_call: TRBV5-1; cdr3_length: 14; d_call: TRBD1; cdr3_aa: CASSFGTGSNGYTF; cdr3_nt: TGCGCCAGCAGCTTCGGGACAGGGAGTAATGGCTACACCTTC
j_call: TRBJ2-3; clone_size: -; v_call: TRBV27; cdr3_length: 14; d_call: -; cdr3_aa: CASSLGKHTDTQYF; cdr3_nt: TGTGCCAGCAGTCTCGGGAAGCACACAGATACGCAGTATTTT
j_call: TRBJ2-7; clone_size: many; v_call: TRBV5-1; cdr3_length: 17; d_call: TRBD2; cdr3_aa: CASSRIDTGGPFYEQYF; cdr3_nt: TGCGCCAGCAGCCGAATTGACACGGGAGGGCCCTTCTACGAGCAGTACTTC
j_call: TRBJ1-4; clone_size: many; v_call: TRBV28; cdr3_length: 14; d_call: -; cdr3_aa: CASSLMRPNEKLFF; cdr3_nt: TGTGCCAGCAGTTTGATGCGCCCTAATGAAAAACTGTTTTTT
j_call: TRBJ2-1; clone_size: -; v_call: TRBV29-1; cdr3_length: 15; d_call: TRBD2; cdr3_aa: CSVEAGRGPYNEQFF; cdr3_nt: TGCAGCGTTGAAGCCGGGAGGGGCCCCTACAATGAGCAGTTCTTC
j_call: TRBJ2-5; clone_size: few; v_call: TRBV7-9; cdr3_length: 15; d_call: TRBD2; cdr3_aa: CASSLGSGREETQYF; cdr3_nt: TGTGCCAGCAGCTTAGGGAGCGGGAGGGAAGAGACCCAGTACTTC
j_call: TRBJ2-7; clone_size: -; v_call: TRBV6-5; cdr3_length: 17; d_call: -; cdr3_aa: CASSYSVLEGSSYEQYF; cdr3_nt: TGTGCCAGCAGTTACTCAGTCCTAGAAGGCAGCTCCTACGAGCAGTACTTC
j_call: TRBJ2-5; clone_size: few; v_call: TRBV9; cdr3_length: 16; d_call: TRBD1; cdr3_aa: CASSVAGSAGGETQYF; cdr3_nt: TGTGCCAGCAGCGTAGCTGGGTCAGCAGGGGGCGAGACCCAGTACTTC
j_call: TRBJ2-1; clone_size: few; v_call: TRBV6-2/TRBV6-3; cdr3_length: 16; d_call: -; cdr3_aa: CASRPAWGVSYNEQFF; cdr3_nt: TGTGCCAGCAGACCCGCATGGGGGGTCTCCTACAATGAGCAGTTCTTC
j_call: TRBJ1-1; clone_size: many; v_call: TRBV28; cdr3_length: 13; d_call: -; cdr3_aa: CASSMGSDTEAFF; cdr3_nt: TGTGCCAGCAGTATGGGAAGTGACACTGAAGCTTTCTTT
j_call: TRBJ2-3; clone_size: few; v_call: TRBV5-1; cdr3_length: 16; d_call: TRBD2; cdr3_aa: CASSLETSGGTDTQYF; cdr3_nt: TGCGCCAGCAGCTTGGAGACTAGCGGGGGCACAGATACGCAGTATTTT
j_call: TRBJ1-1; clone_size: few; v_call: TRBV7-9; cdr3_length: 12; d_call: TRBD1; cdr3_aa: CASSSQGVIPFF; cdr3_nt: TGTGCCAGCAGCTCCCAGGGGGTAATACCTTTCTTT
j_call: TRBJ2-1; clone_size: many; v_call: TRBV2; cdr3_length: 15; d_call: -; cdr3_aa: CASSVASPSYNEQFF; cdr3_nt: TGTGCCAGCAGTGTTGCATCTCCCTCCTACAATGAGCAGTTCTTC
j_call: TRBJ1-2; clone_size: -; v_call: TRBV9; cdr3_length: 14; d_call: -; cdr3_aa: CASVSGRANYGYTF; cdr3_nt: TGTGCCAGCGTCTCAGGGCGGGCTAACTATGGCTACACCTTC
j_call: TRBJ2-3; clone_size: many; v_call: TRBV2; cdr3_length: 12; d_call: -; cdr3_aa: CASTVGADTQYF; cdr3_nt: TGTGCCAGCACGGTGGGTGCAGATACGCAGTATTTT
j_call: TRBJ2-7; clone_size: many; v_call: TRBV5-1; cdr3_length: 15; d_call: -; cdr3_aa: CASSLDVGGSYEQYF; cdr3_nt: TGCGCCAGCAGCTTGGACGTAGGTGGCTCCTACGAGCAGTACTTC
j_call: TRBJ2-1; clone_size: few; v_call: TRBV15; cdr3_length: 15; d_call: TRBD2; cdr3_aa: CATSSGTSGNNEQFF; cdr3_nt: TGTGCCACCAGCAGCGGGACTAGCGGGAACAATGAGCAGTTCTTC
j_call: TRBJ2-7; clone_size: many; v_call: TRBV20-1; cdr3_length: 12; d_call: -; cdr3_aa: CSARQAPYEQYF; cdr3_nt: TGCAGTGCTAGGCAGGCCCCCTACGAGCAGTACTTC
j_call: TRBJ1-5; clone_size: -; v_call: TRBV19; cdr3_length: 19; d_call: -; cdr3_aa: CASSIDVLWQGDSNQPQHF; cdr3_nt: TGTGCCAGTAGTATTGACGTTTTGTGGCAGGGAGATAGCAATCAGCCCCAGCATTTT
j_call: TRBJ2-7; clone_size: many; v_call: TRBV9; cdr3_length: 16; d_call: -; cdr3_aa: CASSVAQGHGPYEQYF; cdr3_nt: TGTGCCAGCAGCGTAGCTCAAGGACACGGGCCCTACGAGCAGTACTTC
j_call: TRBJ2-7; clone_size: -; v_call: TRBV20-1; cdr3_length: 15; d_call: -; cdr3_aa: CSARDGGGPPYEQYF; cdr3_nt: TGCAGTGCTAGAGATGGCGGCGGGCCCCCCTACGAGCAGTACTTC
j_call: TRBJ2-3; clone_size: many; v_call: TRBV7-8; cdr3_length: 18; d_call: TRBD2; cdr3_aa: CASSYGTSGRGGTDTQYF; cdr3_nt: TGTGCCAGCAGCTATGGGACTAGCGGGAGGGGGGGAACAGATACGCAGTATTTT
j_call: TRBJ1-2; clone_size: many; v_call: TRBV7-8; cdr3_length: 15; d_call: -; cdr3_aa: CASSLGSGPLYGYTF; cdr3_nt: TGTGCCAGCAGCTTAGGGTCAGGGCCCTTGTATGGCTACACCTTC
j_call: TRBJ2-7; clone_size: -; v_call: TRBV28; cdr3_length: 16; d_call: TRBD2; cdr3_aa: CASTSSGLAGTYEQYF; cdr3_nt: TGTGCCAGCACTTCCTCTGGTCTAGCGGGAACCTACGAGCAGTACTTC
j_call: TRBJ2-7; clone_size: many; v_call: TRBV12-3/TRBV12-4; cdr3_length: 15; d_call: TRBD2; cdr3_aa: CASKPGRERGSEQYF; cdr3_nt: TGTGCCAGCAAGCCCGGGAGGGAAAGAGGCTCCGAGCAGTACTTC
j_call: TRBJ2-1; clone_size: few; v_call: TRBV19; cdr3_length: 13; d_call: -; cdr3_aa: CASSSVGPDEQFF; cdr3_nt: TGTGCCAGTAGTTCGGTCGGACCCGATGAGCAGTTCTTC
j_call: TRBJ2-3; clone_size: many; v_call: TRBV3-1; cdr3_length: 16; d_call: TRBD2; cdr3_aa: CASSQMPSGRADTQYF; cdr3_nt: TGTGCCAGCAGCCAAATGCCGAGCGGGAGGGCAGATACGCAGTATTTT
j_call: TRBJ2-7; clone_size: -; v_call: TRBV10-2; cdr3_length: 15; d_call: -; cdr3_aa: CASSDGGGSPYEQYF; cdr3_nt: TGCGCCAGCAGTGATGGAGGGGGTAGTCCCTACGAGCAGTACTTC
j_call: TRBJ2-3; clone_size: few; v_call: TRBV20-1; cdr3_length: 15; d_call: TRBD1; cdr3_aa: CSASPGTGGTDTQYF; cdr3_nt: TGCAGTGCTAGCCCCGGGACAGGGGGAACAGATACGCAGTATTTT
j_call: TRBJ2-7; clone_size: many; v_call: TRBV6-1; cdr3_length: 15; d_call: TRBD2; cdr3_aa: CASSLTSGSINEQYF; cdr3_nt: TGTGCCAGCAGCCTTACTAGCGGGAGCATCAACGAGCAGTACTTC
j_call: TRBJ2-1; clone_size: once; v_call: TRBV6-2/TRBV6-3; cdr3_length: 10; d_call: TRBD2; cdr3_aa: CASRGTSEFF; cdr3_nt: TGTGCCAGCCGCGGGACTAGCGAGTTCTTC
j_call: TRBJ2-7; clone_size: many; v_call: TRBV4-1; cdr3_length: 15; d_call: TRBD1; cdr3_aa: CASSQADRSSYEQYF; cdr3_nt: TGCGCCAGCAGCCAAGCGGACAGGAGTTCCTACGAGCAGTACTTC
j_call: TRBJ2-3; clone_size: many; v_call: TRBV30; cdr3_length: 12; d_call: -; cdr3_aa: CAWTEVRYTQYF; cdr3_nt: TGTGCCTGGACTGAGGTACGGTATACGCAGTATTTT
j_call: TRBJ2-3; clone_size: many; v_call: TRBV20-1; cdr3_length: 16; d_call: -; cdr3_aa: CSASADGGPETDTQYF; cdr3_nt: TGCAGTGCTAGTGCTGATGGGGGGCCCGAGACAGATACGCAGTATTTT
j_call: TRBJ2-3; clone_size: few; v_call: TRBV25-1; cdr3_length: 17; d_call: TRBD2; cdr3_aa: CASSDPSGREGLDTQYF; cdr3_nt: TGTGCCAGCAGTGACCCCTCCGGGCGGGAGGGCCTAGATACGCAGTATTTT
j_call: TRBJ1-6; clone_size: -; v_call: TRBV5-1; cdr3_length: 12; d_call: -; cdr3_aa: CASSPSNSPLHF; cdr3_nt: TGCGCCAGCAGCCCATCAAATTCACCCCTCCACTTT
j_call: TRBJ2-7; clone_size: many; v_call: TRBV28; cdr3_length: 15; d_call: TRBD1; cdr3_aa: CASSFAGTGIREQYF; cdr3_nt: TGTGCCAGCAGTTTTGCTGGGACAGGGATTAGGGAGCAGTACTTC
j_call: TRBJ2-3; clone_size: few; v_call: TRBV20-1; cdr3_length: 12; d_call: -; cdr3_aa: CSASSIPDAQYF; cdr3_nt: TGCAGTGCTAGTAGTATCCCAGATGCGCAGTATTTT